This is a list of T cell receptor beta chains from one sample in a study of cytomegalovirus exposure and HLA in healthy donors. Clones were sequenced by immunoSEQ multiplex PCR, and TCRdb holds only the in-frame ones, with some missing. This sample has 60,000 to 80,000 clones, with almost 80% found just once. The sample taken for sequencing was PBMCs. The receptor set was obtained from a girl aged 5-17 years in good health and CMV-seropositive. CDR3s leave out the opening cysteine and the closing phenylalanine or tryptophan. Size values are once, few and many counts, or a class for expanded clones, and some rows have none.

>TRBJ2-2|.|TRBV14|15
ASSQDSRREYTGELF
>TRBJ1-2|.|TRBV2|9
ASRSNYGYT
>TRBJ2-7|.|TRBV29-1|10
SVEGRAYEQY
>TRBJ2-4|.|TRBV6-1|15
ASSAFGQGLAKNIQY
>TRBJ2-3|.|TRBV7-7|14
ASSPSLRGSGDTQY
>TRBJ1-1|once|TRBV28|13
ASSLWGVENTEAF
>TRBJ2-2|.|TRBV14|12
ASSLRANTGELF
>TRBJ2-5|.|TRBV5-4|13
ASSLDGGALETQY
>TRBJ2-2|.|TRBV7-9|14
ASSRRGGISTGELF
>TRBJ1-6|.|TRBV10-1|14
ASSGGPVSYNSPLH